This record looks at one T cell receptor (beta chain) sequence and its context. The entry originates in a study of T cell changes during pregnancy in multiple sclerosis. Measured with immunoSEQ multiplex PCR; TCRdb has only the in-frame clones, and not every one. The sample has about 9,500 clones; 83% are singletons. CDR1 MNHEY and CDR2 SMNVEV come from the germline V gene (reference sequence). The length of the CDR3 is 14 residues. Trimming cost V 6 bases and J 1 base, with 12 bases left between them. The chain couples TRBV27 to TRBJ1-2; D may be TRBD1 (6 bases). The receptor's source is a female donor in good health, enrolled as a control in a pregnancy study. Sequenced material: CD8+ T cells from peripheral blood mononuclear cells, taken in the third trimester of pregnancy. CDR3 nucleotide sequence: TGTGCCAGCAGGCCAGGGGCTATTAACTATGGCTACACCTTC. Protein sequence: CASRPGAINYGYTF.